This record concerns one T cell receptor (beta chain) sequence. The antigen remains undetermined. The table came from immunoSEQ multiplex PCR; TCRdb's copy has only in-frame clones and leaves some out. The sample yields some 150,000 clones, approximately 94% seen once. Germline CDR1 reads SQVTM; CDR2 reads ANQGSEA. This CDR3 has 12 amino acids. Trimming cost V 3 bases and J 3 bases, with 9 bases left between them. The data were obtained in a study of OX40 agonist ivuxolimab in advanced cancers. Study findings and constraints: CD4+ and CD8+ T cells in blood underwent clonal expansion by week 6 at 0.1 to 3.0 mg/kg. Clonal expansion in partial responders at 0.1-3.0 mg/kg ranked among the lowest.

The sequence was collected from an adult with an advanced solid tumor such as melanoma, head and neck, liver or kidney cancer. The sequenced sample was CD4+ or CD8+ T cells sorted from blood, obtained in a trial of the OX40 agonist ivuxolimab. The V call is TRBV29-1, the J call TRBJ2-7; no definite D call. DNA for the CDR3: TGCAGCGTTGATACGGGCGGCTACGAGCAGTACTTC. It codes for CSVDTGGYEQYF.